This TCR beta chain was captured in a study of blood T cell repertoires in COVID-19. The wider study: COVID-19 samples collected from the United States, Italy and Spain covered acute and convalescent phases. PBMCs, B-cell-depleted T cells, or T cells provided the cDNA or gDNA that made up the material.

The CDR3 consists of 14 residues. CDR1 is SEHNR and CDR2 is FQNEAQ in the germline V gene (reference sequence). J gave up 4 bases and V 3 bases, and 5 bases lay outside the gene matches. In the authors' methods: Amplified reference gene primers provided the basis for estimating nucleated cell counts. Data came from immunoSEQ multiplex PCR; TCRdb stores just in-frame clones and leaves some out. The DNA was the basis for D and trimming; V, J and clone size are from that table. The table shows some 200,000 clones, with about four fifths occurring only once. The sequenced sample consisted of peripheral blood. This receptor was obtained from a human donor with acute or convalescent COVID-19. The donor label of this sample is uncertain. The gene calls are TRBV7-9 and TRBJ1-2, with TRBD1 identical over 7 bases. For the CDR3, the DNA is TGTGCCAGCAGCTTGGGGGACAGAACCTATGGCTACACCTTC. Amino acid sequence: CASSLGDRTYGYTF.